This is a list of T cell receptor beta chains from one sample in a study of memory B cells and T cells in multiple sclerosis. Using immunoSEQ multiplex PCR, the repertoire was profiled, and TCRdb retains in-frame clones only, with some absent. The sample lists tens of thousands of clones, about 82% occurring once. The antigens for these receptors are not known. Specimen: PBMCs from blood kept in culture. The receptors here all came from a human donor with multiple sclerosis. CDR3s include the opening cysteine and the closing phenylalanine or tryptophan. A D gene is named only where the DNA matches it firmly. Clone sizes are given selectively: once, few, many, or a class where the clone is expanded.

>TRBJ2-1|TRBD2|TRBV13|.
CASSPQSGTSGRNEQFF
TGTGCCAGCAGCCCCCAATCCGGGACTAGCGGGAGAAATGAGCAGTTCTTC
>TRBJ2-7|TRBD2|TRBV9|once
CASSFRRGGSYEQYF
TGTGCCAGCAGCTTTCGGCGGGGGGGCTCCTACGAGCAGTACTTC
>TRBJ2-3|TRBD1|TRBV5-1|few
CASSLDLRGLTDTQYF
TGCGCCAGCAGCTTGGATCTCAGGGGGCTAACAGATACGCAGTATTTT
>TRBJ1-2|.|TRBV15|.
CATSIEFRLSGYTF
TGTGCCACCAGCATAGAATTTAGACTGAGCGGCTACACCTTC
>TRBJ2-7|.|TRBV9|.
CASSVGEGGYEQYF
TGTGCCAGCAGCGTAGGTGAAGGGGGCTACGAGCAGTACTTC
>TRBJ2-7|.|TRBV11-1|.
CASSLDRAYEQYF
TGTGCCAGCAGCTTAGACAGGGCCTACGAGCAGTACTTC
>TRBJ1-6|.|TRBV7-3|.
CASSPSTDTNSPLHF
TGTGCCAGCAGCCCCTCGACGGATACTAATTCACCCCTCCACTTT
>TRBJ1-1|.|TRBV6-5|once
CASTPGANTEAFF
TGTGCCAGCACCCCGGGCGCTAACACTGAAGCTTTCTTT
>TRBJ2-1|TRBD2|TRBV27|.
CASGGLADYNEQFF
TGTGCCAGCGGGGGACTAGCGGATTACAATGAGCAGTTCTTC
>TRBJ1-5|.|TRBV11-2|.
CASSLDPSLAQHF
TGTGCCAGCAGCTTAGACCCATCGCTAGCCCAGCATTTT
>TRBJ2-1|TRBD1|TRBV28|.
CASSPGTGWDEQFF
TGTGCCAGCAGTCCGGGGACAGGGTGGGATGAGCAGTTCTTC
>TRBJ1-4|.|TRBV28|once
CASSLEGRVEKLFF
TGTGCCAGCAGTTTAGAGGGCCGCGTTGAAAAACTGTTTTTT
>TRBJ1-2|.|TRBV20-1|.
CSARPGRSYTF
TGCAGTGCTCGCCCGGGACGAAGCTACACCTTC
>TRBJ2-3|TRBD2|TRBV14|.
CASRGGSDTQYF
TGTGCCAGCCGGGGGGGCTCAGATACGCAGTATTTT
>TRBJ2-4|.|TRBV6-6|few
CASSLTESKNIQYF
TGTGCCAGCAGTTTGACGGAGTCTAAAAACATTCAGTACTTC
>TRBJ1-1|TRBD1|TRBV9|.
CASSAPDRGRTEAFF
TGTGCCAGCAGCGCCCCGGACAGGGGTCGGACTGAAGCTTTCTTT
>TRBJ1-1|.|TRBV10-3|once
CAISESGGTEAFF
TGTGCCATCAGTGAGTCTGGGGGTACTGAAGCTTTCTTT
>TRBJ1-5|.|TRBV2|.
CASSPRDSNQPQHF
TGTGCCAGCAGTCCCCGGGACAGCAATCAGCCCCAGCATTTT
>TRBJ2-3|.|TRBV7-3|.
CASSLTPDTQYF
TGTGCCAGCAGCTTAACCCCAGATACGCAGTATTTT
>TRBJ2-1|TRBD1|TRBV5-1|.
CASRPGQGSYNEQFF
TGCGCCAGCAGACCGGGACAGGGGTCCTACAATGAGCAGTTCTTC
>TRBJ1-1|TRBD1|TRBV6-6|few
CASRQGATEAFF
TGTGCCAGCAGACAGGGGGCCACTGAAGCTTTCTTT
>TRBJ2-6|TRBD1|TRBV7-9|medium-sized
CASSLRGDRDGANVLTF
TGTGCCAGCAGCTTAAGGGGAGACAGGGATGGGGCCAACGTCCTGACTTTC
>TRBJ1-1|.|TRBV5-4|.
CASSLGQWDNLMNTEAFF
TGTGCCAGCAGCTTGGGACAGTGGGACAATCTAATGAACACTGAAGCTTTCTTT
>TRBJ2-7|TRBD1|TRBV29-1|.
CSVAEGQGIAYEQYF
TGCAGCGTGGCAGAGGGACAGGGGATTGCCTACGAGCAGTACTTC
>TRBJ1-1|.|TRBV29-1|.
CSVEVRSATEAFF
TGCAGCGTTGAGGTCCGGTCAGCCACTGAAGCTTTCTTT
>TRBJ1-2|.|TRBV28|.
CASSLRGNYGYTF
TGTGCCAGCAGTTTACGGGGTAACTATGGCTACACCTTC
>TRBJ1-5|.|TRBV28|.
CASSLLGGNQPQHF
TGTGCCAGCAGTTTATTGGGAGGGAATCAGCCCCAGCATTTT
>TRBJ2-7|TRBD1|TRBV5-1|.
CASSPTGQPYEQYF
TGCGCCAGCAGCCCGACGGGACAGCCCTACGAGCAGTACTTC
>TRBJ1-4|TRBD1|TRBV7-9|few
CASSLTGGGEKLFF
TGTGCCAGCAGCCTGACAGGGGGCGGGGAAAAACTGTTTTTT
>TRBJ1-1|TRBD1|TRBV28|.
CASSPPGDRAKTEAFF
TGTGCCAGCAGCCCCCCGGGAGACAGGGCGAAGACTGAAGCTTTCTTT
>TRBJ2-7|TRBD1|TRBV14|.
CASSPPGTGSSYEQYF
TGTGCCAGCAGCCCACCAGGGACAGGGAGCTCCTACGAGCAGTACTTC
>TRBJ2-7|TRBD2|TRBV5-1|.
CASSLGTSGRNSYEQYF
TGCGCCAGCAGCTTGGGGACTAGCGGGAGGAACTCCTACGAGCAGTACTTC
>TRBJ1-6|.|TRBV7-8|.
CASSPVGVGNSPLHF
TGTGCCAGCAGCCCGGTGGGGGTTGGTAATTCACCCCTCCACTTT
>TRBJ1-1|TRBD1|TRBV7-9|.
CASSSRMTGMNTEAFF
TGTGCCAGCAGCTCCAGAATGACAGGGATGAACACTGAAGCTTTCTTT
>TRBJ2-2|.|TRBV10-1|.
CASSQGVGTGELFF
TGCGCCAGCAGCCAAGGGGTGGGGACCGGGGAGCTGTTTTTT
>TRBJ2-1|.|TRBV21-1|.
CASSKVPGKGLNEQFF
TGTGCCAGCAGCAAAGTGCCGGGAAAGGGGTTGAATGAGCAGTTCTTC
>TRBJ2-2|TRBD1|TRBV18|.
CASSPFGTGGYTGELFF
TGTGCCAGCTCACCATTCGGGACAGGGGGCTACACCGGGGAGCTGTTTTTT
>TRBJ2-2|.|TRBV4-1|.
CASSPRDSSTGELFF
TGCGCCAGCAGCCCCCGGGACTCTTCCACCGGGGAGCTGTTTTTT
>TRBJ2-1|TRBD1|TRBV2|.
CASSEDRGREQFF
TGTGCCAGCAGCGAAGACAGGGGGCGTGAGCAGTTCTTC
>TRBJ1-3|.|TRBV21-1|few
CASTDRVRNTIYF
TGTGCCAGCACAGACAGGGTTAGAAACACCATATATTTT
>TRBJ1-1|TRBD1|TRBV6-6|.
CASTFDRGNTEAFF
TGTGCCAGCACTTTCGACAGGGGGAACACTGAAGCTTTCTTT
>TRBJ2-7|.|TRBV2|.
CASSLRGIYEQYF
TGTGCCAGCAGTCTACGGGGTATCTACGAGCAGTACTTC
>TRBJ1-2|.|TRBV7-9|.
CASSPRELHQRNYGYTF
TGTGCCAGCAGCCCCAGAGAACTGCACCAACGAAACTATGGCTACACCTTC
>TRBJ2-1|TRBD1|TRBV14|.
CASSQSRDRGSRYNEQFF
TGTGCCAGCAGCCAATCCCGGGACAGGGGATCGCGGTACAATGAGCAGTTCTTC
>TRBJ2-5|.|TRBV5-4|.
CASSLGTKETQYF
TGTGCCAGCAGCTTGGGGACCAAAGAGACCCAGTACTTC
>TRBJ1-1|.|TRBV6-6|.
CASISGQGNTEAFF
TGTGCCAGCATTTCGGGGCAGGGGAACACTGAAGCTTTCTTT
>TRBJ2-3|.|TRBV9|.
CASSYNRELGTDTQYF
TGTGCCAGCAGCTACAACCGGGAGTTAGGCACAGATACGCAGTATTTT